The 6 T cell receptor beta chains presented below share a single source sample, sequenced in a study of Graves' ophthalmopathy and Graves' hyperthyroidism. Beta-chain TCR CDR3 regions were amplified from RNA transcripts. RT-PCR with HTBI primers came first, then second-round multiplex PCR. TCRdb recomputed calls from the multiplex PCR reads with MiXCR, one row per CDR3 protein. The table records 300,000 to 500,000 distinct CDR3 sequences, 15% of them present only once. Sequences were obtained from peripheral blood. The source is a woman aged 18-29 years with stable Graves' hyperthyroidism.

At least ten counts were recorded for this clonotype. The chain joins TRBV2 to TRBJ2-7; D not resolved. Germline V gene sequence: CDR1 SNHLY, CDR2 FYNNEI. This CDR3 is built from 15 residues. V lost 0 bases and J lost 3, with 12 bases in between. As DNA, the CDR3 is TGTGCCAGCAGTGAAGCGCTTCATGTGGGCTACGAGCAGTACTTC. Translating gives CASSEALHVGYEQYF.

The V call is TRBV15, the J call TRBJ1-5, with 7 bases aligning to TRBD1. CDR1 and CDR2 (germline): LNHNV, YYDKDF (reference sequence). There are 16 residues in the CDR3. J was trimmed by 5 bases and V by 0 bases; bases with no gene match: 7. The CDR3 nucleotides read TGTGCCACCAGCAGAGATTACGCAGGGGGAGATCAGCCCCAGCATTTT. This encodes CATSRDYAGGDQPQHF.

This clonotype was seen many times. The chain uses TRBV7-9 and TRBJ2-5, with D possibly matching TRBD1 (6 bases). Germline V gene data show CDR1 as SEHNR and CDR2 as FQNEAQ (reference sequence). The CDR3 loop spans 14 amino acids. Trimming shortened V by 5 bases and J by 2 bases, and 12 bases separated the two germline ends. The DNA of the CDR3 is TGTGCCAGCAGCCAAACGGGACAACAAGAGACCCAGTACTTC. Its translation is CASSQTGQQETQYF.

In its sample, this clonotype was seen many times. The chain has TRBV2 and TRBJ1-6; 9 bases are a match to TRBD1. Germline values: CDR1 SNHLY, CDR2 FYNNEI. V was pared by 4 bases and J by 8 bases, with 18 bases of the junction left unmatched. CDR3 length: 19 amino acids. In DNA, the CDR3 is TGTGCCAGCAGTGCGGGGACAGGGATGATGGTGGGTGAAGATTCACCCCTCCACTTT. It encodes CASSAGTGMMVGEDSPLHF.

The chain recombines TRBV28 with TRBJ1-3; D may be TRBD1 (6 bases). The CDR3 is 13 residues long. Germline lookup yields CDR1 MDHEN and CDR2 SYDVKM. The V end lost 11 bases, the J end lost 0 bases, and 11 bases lay between the germline ends. The CDR3 loop reads CAAQDSSGNTIYF. CDR3 DNA: TGTGCCGCTCAGGACAGCTCTGGAAACACCATATATTTT.

This clonotype was observed at least ten times. The genes are TRBV12-3 or TRBV12-4 and TRBJ2-2, with D possibly TRBD1 on 5 matching bases. The CDR3 consists of 15 residues. Trimming removed 3 bases from V and 5 bases from J, with 13 bases in between. CDR3 nucleotides: TGTGCCAGCAGTTTCGGACACCCTGGGACCGGGGAGCTGTTTTTT. Protein product: CASSFGHPGTGELFF.